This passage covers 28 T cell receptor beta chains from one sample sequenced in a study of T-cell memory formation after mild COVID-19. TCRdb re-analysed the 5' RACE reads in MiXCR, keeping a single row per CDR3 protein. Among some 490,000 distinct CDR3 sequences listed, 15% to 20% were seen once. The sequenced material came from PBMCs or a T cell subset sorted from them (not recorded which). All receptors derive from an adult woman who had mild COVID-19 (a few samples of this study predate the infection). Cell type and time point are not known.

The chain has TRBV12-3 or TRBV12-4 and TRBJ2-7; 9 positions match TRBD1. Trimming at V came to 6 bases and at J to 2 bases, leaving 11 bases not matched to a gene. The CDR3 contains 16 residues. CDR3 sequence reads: CASSPLFGTGTYEQYF. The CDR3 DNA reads TGTGCCAGCAGCCCACTGTTCGGGACAGGGACCTACGAGCAGTACTTC.

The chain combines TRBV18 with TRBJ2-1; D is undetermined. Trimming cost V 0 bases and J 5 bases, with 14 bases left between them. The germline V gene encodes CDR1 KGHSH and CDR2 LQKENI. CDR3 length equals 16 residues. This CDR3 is CASSPPWSGSDNEQFF. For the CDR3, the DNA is TGTGCCAGCTCACCACCGTGGTCAGGCTCGGACAATGAGCAGTTCTTC. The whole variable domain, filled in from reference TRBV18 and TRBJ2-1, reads NAGVMQNPRHLVRRRGQEARLRCSPMKGHSHVYWYRQLPEEGLKFMVYLQKENIIDESGMPKERFSAEFPKEGPSILRIQQVVRGDSAAYFCASSPPWSGSDNEQFFGPGTRLTVL.

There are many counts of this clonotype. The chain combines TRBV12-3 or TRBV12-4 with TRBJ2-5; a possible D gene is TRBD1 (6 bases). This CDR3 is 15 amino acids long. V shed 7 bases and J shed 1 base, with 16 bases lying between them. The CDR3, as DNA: TGTGCCAGCACCTTTCACGGGACAACCCAAGAGACCCAGTACTTC. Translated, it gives CASTFHGTTQETQYF.

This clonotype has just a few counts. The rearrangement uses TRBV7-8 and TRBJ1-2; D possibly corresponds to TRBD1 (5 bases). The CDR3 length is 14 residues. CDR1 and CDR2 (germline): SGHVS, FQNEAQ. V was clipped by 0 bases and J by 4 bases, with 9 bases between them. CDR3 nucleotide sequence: TGTGCCAGCAGCTTAGCGGAGGGGATCTATGGCTACACCTTC. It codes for CASSLAEGIYGYTF.

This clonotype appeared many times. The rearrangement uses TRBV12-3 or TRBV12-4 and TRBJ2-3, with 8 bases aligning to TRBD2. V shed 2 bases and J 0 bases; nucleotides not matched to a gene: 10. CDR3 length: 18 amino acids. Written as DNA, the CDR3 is TGTGCCAGCAGTTTATTGGGGCACGGGGGGGCTAGCACAGATACGCAGTATTTT. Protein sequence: CASSLLGHGGASTDTQYF.

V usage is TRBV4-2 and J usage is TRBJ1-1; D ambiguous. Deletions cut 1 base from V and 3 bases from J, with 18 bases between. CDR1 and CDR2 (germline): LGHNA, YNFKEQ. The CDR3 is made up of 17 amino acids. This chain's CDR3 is CASSQGARAGRHTEAFF. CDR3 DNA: TGTGCCAGCAGCCAAGGGGCTAGAGCTGGACGGCACACTGAAGCTTTCTTT.

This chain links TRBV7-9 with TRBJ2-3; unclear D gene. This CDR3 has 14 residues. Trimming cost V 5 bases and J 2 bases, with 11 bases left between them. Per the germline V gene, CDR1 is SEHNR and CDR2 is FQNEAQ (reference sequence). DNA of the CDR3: TGTGCCAGCAGCGTCACGTACCCCACAGATACGCAGTATTTT. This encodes CASSVTYPTDTQYF. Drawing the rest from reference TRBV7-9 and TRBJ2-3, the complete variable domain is DTGVSQNPRHKITKRGQNVTFRCDPISEHNRLYWYRQTLGQGPEFLTYFQNEAQLEKSRLLSDRFSAERPKGSFSTLEIQRTEQGDSAMYLCASSVTYPTDTQYFGPGTRLTVL.

The DNA of the CDR3 is TGTGCCAGCAGATCCAACAGGGGGGGCACAGATACGCAGTATTTT. Residues: CASRSNRGGTDTQYF. The J gene is TRBJ2-3, the V gene TRBV7-9, with 8 nucleotides matching TRBD1. The V and J ends lost 6 bases and 1 base, in that order; junction bases with no gene match: 6. The CDR3 sequence is 15 residues long. Germline V lookup: CDR1 SEHNR, CDR2 FQNEAQ (reference sequence).

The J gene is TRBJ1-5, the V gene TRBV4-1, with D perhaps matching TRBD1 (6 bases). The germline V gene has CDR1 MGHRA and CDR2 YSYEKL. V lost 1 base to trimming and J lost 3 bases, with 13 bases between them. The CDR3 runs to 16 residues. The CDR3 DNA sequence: TGCGCCAGCAGCCAAGGACAGGAAAGGATCAATCAGCCCCAGCATTTT. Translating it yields CASSQGQERINQPQHF.

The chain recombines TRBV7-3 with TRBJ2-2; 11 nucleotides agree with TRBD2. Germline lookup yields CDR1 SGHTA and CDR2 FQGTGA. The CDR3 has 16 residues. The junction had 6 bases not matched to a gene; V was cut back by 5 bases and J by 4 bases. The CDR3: CASSVTSGSPTGELFF. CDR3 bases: TGTGCCAGCAGCGTTACTAGCGGGAGTCCCACCGGGGAGCTGTTTTTT. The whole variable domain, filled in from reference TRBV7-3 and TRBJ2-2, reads GAGVSQTPSNKVTEKGKYVELRCDPISGHTALYWYRQSLGQGPEFLIYFQGTGAADDSGLPNDRFFAVRPEGSVSTLKIQRTERGDSAVYLCASSVTSGSPTGELFFGEGSRLTVL.

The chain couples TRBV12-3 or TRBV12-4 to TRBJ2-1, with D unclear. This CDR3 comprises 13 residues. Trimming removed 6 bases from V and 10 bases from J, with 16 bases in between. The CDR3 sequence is CASRPVRRKEQFF. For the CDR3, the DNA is TGTGCCAGCAGACCCGTTCGGAGAAAAGAGCAGTTCTTC.

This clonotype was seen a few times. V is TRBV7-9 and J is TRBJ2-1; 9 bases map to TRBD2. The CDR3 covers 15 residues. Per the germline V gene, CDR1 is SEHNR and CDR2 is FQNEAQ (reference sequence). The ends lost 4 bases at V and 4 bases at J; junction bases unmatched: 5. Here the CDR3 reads CASSSRGGGYNEQFF. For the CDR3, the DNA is TGTGCCAGCAGCTCCCGCGGGGGGGGTTACAATGAGCAGTTCTTC.

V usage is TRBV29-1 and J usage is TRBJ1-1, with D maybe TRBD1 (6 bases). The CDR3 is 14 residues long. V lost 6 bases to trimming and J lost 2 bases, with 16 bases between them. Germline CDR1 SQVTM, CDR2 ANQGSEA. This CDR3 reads CSVGTGNLNTEAFF. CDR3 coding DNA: TGCAGCGTCGGCACAGGGAACTTAAACACTGAAGCTTTCTTT.

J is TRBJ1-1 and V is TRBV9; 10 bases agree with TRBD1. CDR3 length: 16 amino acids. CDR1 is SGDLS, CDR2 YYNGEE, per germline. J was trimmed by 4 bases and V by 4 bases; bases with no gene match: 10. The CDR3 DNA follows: TGTGCCAGCAGCTTCTGGACAGGGGGGGCGGTCACTGAAGCTTTCTTT. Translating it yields CASSFWTGGAVTEAFF.

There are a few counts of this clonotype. DNA of the CDR3: TGCAGCGTAACCCAGGGGGCAAACACTGAAGCTTTCTTT. Translated, it gives CSVTQGANTEAFF. This chain uses TRBV29-1 with TRBJ1-1; TRBD1 matches 8 bases. The CDR3 is made up of 13 amino acids. With 6 bases clipped from V and 2 bases from J, the junction kept 5 bases outside the gene matches. Per germline, CDR1 SQVTM and CDR2 ANQGSEA. Looking up the rest from reference TRBV29-1 and TRBJ1-1 gives the full variable domain: SAVISQKPSRDICQRGTSLTIQCQVDSQVTMMFWYRQQPGQSLTLIATANQGSEATYESGFVIDKFPISRPNLTFSTLTVSNMSPEDSSIYLCSVTQGANTEAFFGQGTRLTVV.

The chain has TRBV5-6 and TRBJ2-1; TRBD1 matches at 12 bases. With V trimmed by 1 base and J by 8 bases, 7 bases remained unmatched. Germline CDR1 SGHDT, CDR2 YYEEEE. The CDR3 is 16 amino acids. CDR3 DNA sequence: TGTGCCAGCAGCTTGTTCACGGGACAGGGGGCCGATGAGCAGTTCTTC. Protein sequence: CASSLFTGQGADEQFF.

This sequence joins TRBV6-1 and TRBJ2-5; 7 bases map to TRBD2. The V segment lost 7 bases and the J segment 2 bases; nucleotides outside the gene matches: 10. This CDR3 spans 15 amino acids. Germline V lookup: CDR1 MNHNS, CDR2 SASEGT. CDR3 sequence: CASTPVAGDQETQYF. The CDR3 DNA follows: TGTGCCAGCACGCCGGTCGCGGGGGATCAAGAGACCCAGTACTTC.

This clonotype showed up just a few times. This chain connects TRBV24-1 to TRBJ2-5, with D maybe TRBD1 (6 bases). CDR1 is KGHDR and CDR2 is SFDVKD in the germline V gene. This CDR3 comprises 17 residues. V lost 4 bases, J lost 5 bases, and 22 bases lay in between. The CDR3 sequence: CATSDPARKERGETQYF. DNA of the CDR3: TGTGCCACCAGTGACCCTGCGCGGAAAGAGAGGGGGGAGACCCAGTACTTC.

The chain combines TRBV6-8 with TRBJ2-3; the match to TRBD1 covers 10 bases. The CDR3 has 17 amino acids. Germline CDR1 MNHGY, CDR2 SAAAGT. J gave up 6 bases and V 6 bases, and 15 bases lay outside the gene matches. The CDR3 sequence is CASSQPQLPGQGDTQYF. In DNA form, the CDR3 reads TGTGCCAGCAGCCAACCCCAATTACCGGGACAGGGGGATACGCAGTATTTT.

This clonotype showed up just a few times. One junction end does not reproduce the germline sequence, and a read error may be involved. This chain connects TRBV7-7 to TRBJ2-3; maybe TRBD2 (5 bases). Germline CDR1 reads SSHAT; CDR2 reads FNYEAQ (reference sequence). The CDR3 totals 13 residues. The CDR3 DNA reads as TGTGCTAGCAGCTTAGCCGAGGGAGATACGCAGTATTTT. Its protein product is CASSLAEGDTQYF.

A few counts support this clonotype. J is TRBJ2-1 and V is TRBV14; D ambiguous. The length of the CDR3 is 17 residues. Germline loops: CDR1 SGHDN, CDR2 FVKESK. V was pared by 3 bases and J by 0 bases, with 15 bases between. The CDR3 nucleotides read TGTGCCAGCAGCCACTGGAAGGCGACCGTCTCCTACAATGAGCAGTTCTTC. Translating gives CASSHWKATVSYNEQFF.

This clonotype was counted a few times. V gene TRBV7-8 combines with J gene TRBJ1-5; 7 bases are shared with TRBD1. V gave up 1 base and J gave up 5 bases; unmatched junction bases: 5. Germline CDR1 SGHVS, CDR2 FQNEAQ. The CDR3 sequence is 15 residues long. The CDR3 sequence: CASSLGTGPYQPQHF. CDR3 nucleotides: TGTGCCAGCAGCTTAGGGACAGGTCCTTATCAGCCCCAGCATTTT.

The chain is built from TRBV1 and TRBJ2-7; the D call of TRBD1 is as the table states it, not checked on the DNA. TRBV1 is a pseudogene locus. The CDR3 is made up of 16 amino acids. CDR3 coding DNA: TGCACCAGCAGCCAACCACGGGACAGGGAGCGGAACGAGCAGTACTTC. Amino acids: CTSSQPRDRERNEQYF.

This CDR3 reads CSVELPGSTDTQYF. In DNA form, the CDR3 reads TGCAGCGTTGAATTACCGGGCTCGACAGATACGCAGTATTTT. The V and J genes are TRBV29-1 and TRBJ2-3; no firm D call. The V gene's germline CDR1 is SQVTM and CDR2 ANQGSEA. V was shortened by 2 bases and J by 3 bases, with 12 bases between the two germline ends. The CDR3 is 14 residues long.

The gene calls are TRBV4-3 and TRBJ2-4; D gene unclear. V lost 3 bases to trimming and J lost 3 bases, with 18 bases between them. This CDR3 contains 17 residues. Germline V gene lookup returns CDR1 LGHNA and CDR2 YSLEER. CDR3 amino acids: CASSQLPPSSGKNIQYF. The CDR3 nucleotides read TGCGCCAGCAGCCAGCTCCCCCCCTCGTCGGGCAAAAACATTCAGTACTTC.

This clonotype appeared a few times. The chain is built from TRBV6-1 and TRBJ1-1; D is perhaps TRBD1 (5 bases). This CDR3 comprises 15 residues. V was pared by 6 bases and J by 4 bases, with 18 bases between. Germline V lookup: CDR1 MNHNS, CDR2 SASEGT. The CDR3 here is CASRLTWAGSTEAFF. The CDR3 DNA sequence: TGTGCCAGCAGGCTTACTTGGGCAGGGAGCACTGAAGCTTTCTTT.

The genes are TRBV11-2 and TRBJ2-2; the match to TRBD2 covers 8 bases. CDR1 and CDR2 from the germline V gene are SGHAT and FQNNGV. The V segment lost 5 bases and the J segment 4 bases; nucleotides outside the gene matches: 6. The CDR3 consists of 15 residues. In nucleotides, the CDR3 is TGTGCCAGCAGCACCGGGACTAGAGTCACCGGGGAGCTGTTTTTT. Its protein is CASSTGTRVTGELFF.

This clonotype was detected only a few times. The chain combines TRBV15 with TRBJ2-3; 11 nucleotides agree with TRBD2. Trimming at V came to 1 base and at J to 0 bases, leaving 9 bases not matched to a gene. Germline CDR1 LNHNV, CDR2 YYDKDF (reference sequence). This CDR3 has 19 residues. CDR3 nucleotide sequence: TGTGCCACCAGCAGAGGTGCTAGCGGGGGGCCGGGAAGCACAGATACGCAGTATTTT. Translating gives CATSRGASGGPGSTDTQYF.